A single sample is the source of the 18 T cell receptor beta chains below, sequenced in a study of metastatic and nonmetastatic thyroid tumors. Each patient came to thyroid surgery without any prior treatment (of any kind). With MiXCR, TCRdb reprocessed the PCR reads. This table has about 20,000 clones, 11% appearing once. Source material: blood. These receptors originate from a female donor with papillary thyroid cancer or a benign thyroid nodule (not recorded which). Some clones in this sample may be carry-over from other donors' samples.

This rearrangement joins TRBV5-4 to TRBJ1-2; tentative D call: TRBD1 (6 bases). In germline, CDR1 is SGHNT, CDR2 YYREEE (reference sequence). Trimming took off 4 bases at V and 8 bases at J, with 18 bases between the two ends. The CDR3 spans 14 residues. The CDR3 region is CASSTTGLTRGYTF. The CDR3 region has the DNA TGTGCCAGCAGCACTACAGGGCTCACGCGGGGCTACACCTTC. Together with reference TRBV5-4 and TRBJ1-2, the CDR3 gives the full variable domain: ETGVTQSPTHLIKTRGQQVTLRCSSQSGHNTVSWYQQALGQGPQFIFQYYREEENGRGNFPPRFSGLQFPNYSSELNVNALELDDSALYLCASSTTGLTRGYTFGSGTRLTVV.

This clone was found many times. One junction end disagrees with the germline gene, perhaps due to a read error. Here the CDR3 DNA reads TGTGCTAGCAGCTTAGGGCCCACCAATGAGCAGTTCTTC. Its translation is CASSLGPTNEQFF. The chain recombines TRBV7-7 with TRBJ2-1; D not resolved. CDR1 and CDR2 from the germline V gene are SSHAT and FNYEAQ (reference sequence). The CDR3 runs 13 residues.

This clone is deemed medium-sized. V gene TRBV6-1 combines with J gene TRBJ2-3; 12 nucleotides line up with TRBD2. The CDR3 is 14 residues long. Unmatched junction bases numbered 6, after V lost 9 bases and J lost 5 bases. CDR1 and CDR2 (germline): MNHNS, SASEGT. The CDR3 DNA is TGTGCCAGTTCCCTAGCGGGAGGGGTAGATACGCAGTATTTT. Translated: CASSLAGGVDTQYF.

This clone was observed at least ten times. The chain employs TRBV2 and TRBJ1-5; D might be TRBD1 (5 bases). Per the germline V gene, CDR1 is SNHLY and CDR2 is FYNNEI. This CDR3 is built from 13 residues. Deletions cut 4 bases from V and 7 bases from J, with 11 bases between. CDR3 protein: CASSGTFPQPQHF. The CDR3 bases are TGTGCCAGCAGTGGGACATTTCCACAGCCCCAGCATTTT.

Concerning this clone itself: This sequence may be a read error, since a much larger clone differs from it by one base. The same CDR3 also results from other DNA sequences found in this sample. In nucleotides, the CDR3 is TGTGCCACCAGTGAGACTAGTGGGAGGGCCGGAGATACGCAGTATTTT. The encoded protein is CATSETSGRAGDTQYF. V and J are TRBV24-1 and TRBJ2-3; TRBD2 aligns across 7 bases. Looked up from germline, CDR1 is KGHDR and CDR2 is SFDVKD. There are 16 residues in the CDR3. V trimming: 4 bases; J trimming: 5 bases; junction bases outside the gene matches: 11.

This clone appeared many times. This chain connects TRBV20-1 to TRBJ2-7; D gene unclear. The germline V gene encodes CDR1 DFQATT and CDR2 SNEGSKA (reference sequence). V was shortened by 1 base and J by 6 bases, with 19 bases between the two germline ends. The CDR3 contains 15 residues. The CDR3 DNA sequence: TGCAGTGCTAGAGCTGGAGCGAATCGTGGCGGCGAGCAGTACTTC. This translates into CSARAGANRGGEQYF.

Details on this clone: A read error is possible here, since a much larger clone lies one base away. Other nucleotide sequences in the sample specify the same CDR3. CDR3 DNA sequence: TGTGCCAGCAGCCCTTTGGGCGGGAGAGGAAATGAGCAGTTCTTC. Amino acid sequence: CASSPLGGRGNEQFF. The chain employs TRBV6-2 or TRBV6-3 and TRBJ2-1; TRBD2 aligns across 7 bases. The CDR3 is made up of 15 amino acids. V was pared by 6 bases and J by 7 bases, with 12 bases of the junction left unmatched. Per the germline V gene, CDR1 is MNHEY and CDR2 is SVGEGT.

This clone was detected ten times or more. The chain carries TRBV5-1 and TRBJ2-2; D gene unclear. CDR3 size: 15 residues. Trimming shortened V by 2 bases and J by 5 bases, and 13 bases separated the two germline ends. CDR1 and CDR2 (germline): SGHRS, YFSETQ. As DNA, the CDR3 is TGCGCCAGCAGCTTAGGGTTTACTGGAACCGGGGAGCTGTTTTTT. Protein: CASSLGFTGTGELFF. Full variable domain (rest looked up from reference TRBV5-1 and TRBJ2-2): KAGVTQTPRYLIKTRGQQVTLSCSPISGHRSVSWYQQTPGQGLQFLFEYFSETQRNKGNFPGRFSGRQFSNSRSEMNVSTLELGDSALYLCASSLGFTGTGELFFGEGSRLTVL.

The chain combines TRBV11-2 with TRBJ2-3, with 9 bases aligning to TRBD2. The CDR3 spans 17 residues. V lost 6 bases to trimming and J lost 5 bases; unmatched junction nucleotides: 15. Germline assignment: CDR1 SGHAT and CDR2 FQNNGV. In DNA, the CDR3 is TGTGCCAGCAGTCGGCTGGGCGGGAGGGCCCAGGAAGATACGCAGTATTTT. Translating it yields CASSRLGGRAQEDTQYF.

The gene calls are TRBV6-1 and TRBJ1-1; the D is unclear. The germline gives CDR1 MNHNS, CDR2 SASEGT. The CDR3 runs to 16 residues. The V end lost 8 bases, the J end lost 0 bases, and 19 bases lay between the germline ends. CDR3 sequence reads: CASRPQAGLMNTEAFF. DNA for the CDR3: TGTGCCAGCCGACCCCAGGCAGGACTGATGAACACTGAAGCTTTCTTT.

This clone was observed at least ten times. The genes are TRBV20-1 and TRBJ2-7, with D possibly TRBD2 on 5 matching bases. The CDR3 runs 13 residues. V lost 3 bases and J lost 5, with 14 bases in between. The V gene's germline CDR1 is DFQATT and CDR2 SNEGSKA (reference sequence). This chain's CDR3 is CSASDTWRDEQYF. The CDR3 DNA follows: TGCAGTGCTAGCGACACTTGGCGGGACGAGCAGTACTTC.

This rearrangement joins TRBV6-4 to TRBJ2-2; 8 bases match TRBD2. After removal of 2 bases from V and 4 bases from J, the junction contained 6 bases not matched to a gene. The CDR3 is made up of 16 amino acids. Looked up from germline, CDR1 is MRHNA and CDR2 is SNTAGT. This CDR3 is CASSDGAGGPTGELFF. The CDR3 DNA sequence: TGTGCCAGCAGTGACGGGGCGGGAGGACCCACCGGGGAGCTGTTTTTT.

Many counts were recorded for this clone. The chain joins TRBV2 to TRBJ1-2; D ambiguous. There are 13 residues in the CDR3. Germline assignment: CDR1 SNHLY and CDR2 FYNNEI. Trimming removed 8 bases from V and 1 base from J, with 11 bases in between. In DNA, the CDR3 is TGTGCCAGCCGGACGGACCTTAACTATGGCTACACCTTC. Its protein product is CASRTDLNYGYTF.

The sample holds many counts of this clone. The V call is TRBV19, the J call TRBJ2-3, with TRBD2 as a possible D gene (5 bases). CDR1 is LNHDA and CDR2 is SQIVND in the germline V gene (reference sequence). The V gene lost 2 bases and the J gene lost 2 bases, with 11 bases spanning the gap. The CDR3 loop spans 15 amino acids. CDR3 amino acids: CASSIKREPTDTQYF. In DNA form, the CDR3 reads TGTGCCAGTAGTATAAAGAGGGAGCCCACAGATACGCAGTATTTT.

The table lists this clone with many counts. The genes are TRBV3-1 and TRBJ2-3; TRBD2 agrees at 11 bases. CDR1 and CDR2 from the germline V gene are LGHDT and YNNKEL (reference sequence). V lost 4 bases to trimming and J lost 2 bases; unmatched junction nucleotides: 2. The CDR3 consists of 15 residues. CDR3: CASSLAGGHTDTQYF. Written as DNA, the CDR3 is TGTGCCAGCAGCCTAGCGGGAGGGCACACAGATACGCAGTATTTT.

This clone was counted ten times or more. The chain recombines TRBV11-2 with TRBJ2-1; no definite D call. The CDR3 loop spans 15 amino acids. V dropped 2 bases and J dropped 0 bases, with 8 bases sitting between them. Germline V gene sequence: CDR1 SGHAT, CDR2 FQNNGV. Written as DNA, the CDR3 is TGTGCCAGCAGCTTATTGGACGGCTCCTACAATGAGCAGTTCTTC. Residues: CASSLLDGSYNEQFF. The full variable domain, rest sourced from reference TRBV11-2 and TRBJ2-1, is EAGVAQSPRYKIIEKRQSVAFWCNPISGHATLYWYQQILGQGPKLLIQFQNNGVVDDSQLPKDRFSAERLKGVDSTLKIQPAKLEDSAVYLCASSLLDGSYNEQFFGPGTRLTVL.

Many counts were recorded for this clone. This chain connects TRBV4-2 to TRBJ2-7, with unresolved D. Germline V gives CDR1 LGHNA, CDR2 YNFKEQ. The V end was cut by 0 bases, the J end by 4 bases, with 16 bases between. There are 16 residues in the CDR3. The CDR3: CASSQESTYAEYEQYF. In DNA, the CDR3 is TGTGCCAGCAGCCAAGAGTCGACTTACGCTGAGTACGAGCAGTACTTC.

This clone was seen repeatedly, ten times or more. The genes are TRBV6-2 or TRBV6-3 and TRBJ1-3, with a weak D call TRBD1 (5 bases). From germline, CDR1 is MNHEY and CDR2 SVGEGT. V lost 9 bases, J lost 0 bases, and 18 bases lay in between. The CDR3 is made up of 16 amino acids. CDR3 residues: CASGDRQSSSGNTIYF. In DNA, the CDR3 is TGTGCCAGTGGAGACCGACAGAGTAGCTCTGGAAACACCATATATTTT.